The clone carrying this T cell receptor (beta chain) appeared a few times. Its specificity is not known. This sample is drawn from a study of identical twins. Study-wide findings and caveats: The authors drew conclusions from cross-sectional statistical analysis rather than following the same donors.

Unique molecular identifiers were in the cDNA, with template-switch universal primer binding. TCRdb independently ran MiXCR on the 5' RACE reads; one entry per CDR3 protein. The sample contains about 220,000 distinct CDR3 sequences, around 8.1% of which appear only once. Trimming stripped 7 bases from V and 0 bases from J, with 24 bases between. CDR3 length: 18 amino acids. These data also featured in a second study, about yellow fever vaccine responses in identical twins.

The chain has TRBV12-3 or TRBV12-4 and TRBJ2-5; the D is unclear. The receptor was isolated from a woman between 18 and 29 years old in good health. The material sequenced was memory (CD45RO+) T cells sorted from blood. The CDR3: CASTRPVGVGSNQETQYF. CDR3 sequence (DNA): TGTGCCAGCACGCGCCCGGTTGGAGTGGGATCGAACCAAGAGACCCAGTACTTC.